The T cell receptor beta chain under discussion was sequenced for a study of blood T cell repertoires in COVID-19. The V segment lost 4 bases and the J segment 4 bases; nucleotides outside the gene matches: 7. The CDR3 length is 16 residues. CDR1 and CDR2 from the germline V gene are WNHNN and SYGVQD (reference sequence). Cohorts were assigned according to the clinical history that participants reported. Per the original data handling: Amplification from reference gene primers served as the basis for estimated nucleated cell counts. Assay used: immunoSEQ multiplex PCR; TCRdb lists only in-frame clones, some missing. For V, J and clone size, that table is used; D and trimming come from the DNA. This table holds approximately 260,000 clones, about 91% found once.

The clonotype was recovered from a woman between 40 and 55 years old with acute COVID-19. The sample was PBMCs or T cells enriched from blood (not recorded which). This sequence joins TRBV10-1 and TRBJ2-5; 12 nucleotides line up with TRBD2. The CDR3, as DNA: TGCGCCAGCAGTGGTTCCCTAGCGGGAGGGCCAGAGACCCAGTACTTC. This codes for CASSGSLAGGPETQYF.